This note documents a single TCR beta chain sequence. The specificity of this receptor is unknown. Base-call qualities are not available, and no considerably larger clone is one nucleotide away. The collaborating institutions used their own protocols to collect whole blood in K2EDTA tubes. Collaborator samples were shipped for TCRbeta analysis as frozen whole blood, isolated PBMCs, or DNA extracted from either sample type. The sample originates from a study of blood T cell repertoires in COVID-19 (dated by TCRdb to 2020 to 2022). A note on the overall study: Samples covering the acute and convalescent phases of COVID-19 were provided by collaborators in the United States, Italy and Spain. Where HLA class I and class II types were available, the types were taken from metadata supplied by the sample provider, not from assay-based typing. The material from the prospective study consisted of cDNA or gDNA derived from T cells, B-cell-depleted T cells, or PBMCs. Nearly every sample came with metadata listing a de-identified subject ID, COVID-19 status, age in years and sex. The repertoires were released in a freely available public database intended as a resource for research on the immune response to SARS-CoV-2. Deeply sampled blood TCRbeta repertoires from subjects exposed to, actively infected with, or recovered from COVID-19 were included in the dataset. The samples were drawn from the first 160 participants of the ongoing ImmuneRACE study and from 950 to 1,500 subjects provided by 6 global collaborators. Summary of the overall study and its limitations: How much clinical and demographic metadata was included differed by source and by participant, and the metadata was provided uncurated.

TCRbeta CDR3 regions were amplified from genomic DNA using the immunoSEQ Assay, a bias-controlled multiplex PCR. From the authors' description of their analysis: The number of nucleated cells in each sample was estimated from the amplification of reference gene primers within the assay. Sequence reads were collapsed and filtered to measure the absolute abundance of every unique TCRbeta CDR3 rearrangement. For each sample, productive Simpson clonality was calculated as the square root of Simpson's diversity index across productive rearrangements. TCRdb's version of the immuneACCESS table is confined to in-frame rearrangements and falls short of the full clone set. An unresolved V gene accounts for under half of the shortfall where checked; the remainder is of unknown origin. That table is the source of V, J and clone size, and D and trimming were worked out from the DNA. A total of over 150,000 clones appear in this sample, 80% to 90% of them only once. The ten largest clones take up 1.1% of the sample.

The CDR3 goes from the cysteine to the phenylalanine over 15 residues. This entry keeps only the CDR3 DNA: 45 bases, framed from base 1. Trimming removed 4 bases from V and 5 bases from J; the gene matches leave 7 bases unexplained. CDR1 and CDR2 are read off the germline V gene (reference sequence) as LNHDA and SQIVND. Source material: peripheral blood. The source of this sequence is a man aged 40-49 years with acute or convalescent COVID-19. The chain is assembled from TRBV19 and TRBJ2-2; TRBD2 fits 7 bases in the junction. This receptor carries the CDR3 CASSTYGLGTGELFF. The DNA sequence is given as TGTGCCAGTAGTACATACGGACTAGGAACCGGGGAGCTGTTTTTT. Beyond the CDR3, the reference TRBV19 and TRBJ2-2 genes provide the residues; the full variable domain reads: DGGITQSPKYLFRKEGQNVTLSCEQNLNHDAMYWYRQDPGQGLRLIYYSQIVNDFQKGDIAEGYSVSREKKESFPLTVTSAQKNPTAFYLCASSTYGLGTGELFFGEGSRLTVL.